These 8 T cell receptor beta chains share one sample of origin, sequenced in a study of CD8+CD57+ T cells in acquired aplastic anemia. For sequencing, patients were chosen who had shown expansion of CD8+CD57+ cells by flow cytometry. Researchers used genomic DNA as the template to profile TCR beta VDJ and CDR3. TCRdb fed the reads into MiXCR, producing one record per CDR3 protein. The profile covers 400,000 to 600,000 distinct CDR3 sequences, with under 40% appearing a single time and nearly 0.85% taken by the ten largest. Sequencing was performed on sorted CD4+, CD8+, or CD8+CD57+ T cells (not recorded which) from PBMCs. These receptor sequences come from a human donor with aplastic anemia.

In this sample, this clonotype turned up many times. V and J are TRBV2 and TRBJ1-4; 7 nucleotides align to TRBD1. There are 15 residues in the CDR3. Per germline, CDR1 SNHLY and CDR2 FYNNEI. The V and J ends lost 7 bases and 0 bases, in that order; junction bases with no gene match: 5. The CDR3 DNA reads as TGTGCCAGCAAGAGGACAGGACCAACTAATGAAAAACTGTTTTTT. It encodes CASKRTGPTNEKLFF.

The rearrangement uses TRBV19 and TRBJ2-6; D perhaps matches TRBD2 (6 bases). The CDR3 covers 17 residues. From germline, CDR1 is LNHDA and CDR2 SQIVND (reference sequence). Trimming took 6 bases from V and 0 from J, leaving 15 bases between them. CDR3 region: CASRRGGASSGANVLTF. The CDR3 DNA reads TGTGCCAGTAGGAGAGGAGGGGCCAGCTCTGGGGCCAACGTCCTGACTTTC. The entire variable domain, with the rest obtained from reference TRBV19 and TRBJ2-6, is as follows: DGGITQSPKYLFRKEGQNVTLSCEQNLNHDAMYWYRQDPGQGLRLIYYSQIVNDFQKGDIAEGYSVSREKKESFPLTVTSAQKNPTAFYLCASRRGGASSGANVLTFGAGSRLTVL.

This clonotype was observed many times. In DNA, the CDR3 is TGTGCCAGCAGTCGAATGACAGGGACTAATCAGCCCCAGCATTTT. Translated, it gives CASSRMTGTNQPQHF. The chain carries TRBV7-8 and TRBJ1-5; 7 bases match TRBD1. There are 15 residues in the CDR3. The trim removed 6 bases at V and 4 bases at J, leaving 9 bases unmatched. Germline V CDR1 and CDR2: SGHVS, FQNEAQ.

The CDR3 DNA sequence: TGTGCCAGCAGTTTAGGAACTAGCGGGAGCCGGGATACGCAGTATTTT. This codes for CASSLGTSGSRDTQYF. The chain carries TRBV12-3 or TRBV12-4 and TRBJ2-3; 11 bases map to TRBD2. This CDR3 comprises 16 residues. The V segment lost 1 base and the J segment 6 bases; nucleotides outside the gene matches: 6.

Many counts were recorded for this clonotype. The V call is TRBV7-2, the J call TRBJ2-7, with 7 positions matching TRBD1. Germline assignment: CDR1 SGHTA and CDR2 FQGNSA. The CDR3 spans 16 residues. After removal of 2 bases from V and 3 bases from J, the junction contained 10 bases not matched to a gene. The CDR3: CASSLTTGSRLYEQYF. The CDR3 DNA is TGTGCCAGCAGCTTAACGACAGGGTCTCGACTCTACGAGCAGTACTTC.

This clonotype was observed many times. The chain uses TRBV19 and TRBJ1-1; 10 bases line up with TRBD1. CDR3 length equals 15 residues. Germline lookup yields CDR1 LNHDA and CDR2 SQIVND (reference sequence). V shed 1 base, J shed 3 bases, and the junction held 2 bases outside the gene matches. The CDR3 nucleotides are TGTGCCAGTAGTATAGTGGACAGGGGGGACACTGAAGCTTTCTTT. Translation: CASSIVDRGDTEAFF.

This sequence joins TRBV30 and TRBJ1-3; D is unclear. The V and J ends lost 0 bases and 4 bases respectively, with 16 bases between them. The CDR3 has 16 amino acids. Germline CDR1 and CDR2: GTSNPN and SVGIG (reference sequence). In DNA form, the CDR3 reads TGTGCCTGGAGTGTACATTCCGGACTCCTCGGAAACACCATATATTTT. Translating it yields CAWSVHSGLLGNTIYF.

The CDR3 loop reads CASGVGKNIQYF. In DNA form, the CDR3 reads TGTGCCTCCGGAGTAGGCAAAAACATTCAGTACTTC. The rearrangement links TRBV30 to TRBJ2-4; no firm D call. The CDR3 runs 12 residues. Germline CDR1 GTSNPN, CDR2 SVGIG (reference sequence). V lost 7 bases, J lost 3 bases, and 10 bases lay in between.